These 32 T cell receptor beta chains came from one sample sequenced in a study of vaccination and CD4 T cells after COVID-19. TCRdb redid the calling of the PCR reads with MiXCR, one entry per CDR3 protein. The sample has about 28,000 distinct CDR3 sequences, under 65% seen once. Noted time point: late sampling 161 to 241 days after vaccination in a few convalescent patients. The sequencing used CD4+ T cells from blood, collected about 7 months after SARS-CoV-2 vaccination. These receptors all stem from a human donor who had recovered from COVID-19.

The chain uses TRBV14 and TRBJ2-5; no reliable D call. The germline V gene has CDR1 SGHDN and CDR2 FVKESK. The CDR3 length is 14 residues. Deletions cut 1 base from V and 0 bases from J, with 6 bases between. The CDR3 DNA is TGTGCCAGCAGCCAAGCAACGTACCAAGAGACCCAGTACTTC. Amino acids: CASSQATYQETQYF.

The rearrangement links TRBV24-1 to TRBJ2-1; 7 positions match TRBD2. In germline, CDR1 is KGHDR, CDR2 SFDVKD. This CDR3 is built from 18 residues. J gave up 4 bases and V 4 bases, and 15 bases lay outside the gene matches. CDR3 region: CATSEGLAVAGAYNEQFF. The CDR3 DNA sequence: TGTGCCACCAGTGAAGGACTCGCGGTGGCGGGAGCATACAATGAGCAGTTCTTC.

In its sample, this clonotype was seen a few times. The chain carries TRBV20-1 and TRBJ1-2; possibly TRBD1 for D (5 bases). CDR3 length equals 15 residues. Germline V gene lookup returns CDR1 DFQATT and CDR2 SNEGSKA (reference sequence). Deletions cut 3 bases from V and 12 bases from J, with 26 bases between. The chain's CDR3 is CSASGAGTAFNVNTF. CDR3 in DNA: TGCAGTGCTAGTGGGGCCGGGACGGCCTTTAATGTGAACACCTTC.

The chain joins TRBV5-1 to TRBJ1-2; D is undetermined. CDR1 is SGHRS, CDR2 YFSETQ, per germline. This CDR3 is 13 amino acids long. V gave up 2 bases and J gave up 6 bases, with 11 bases separating them. This CDR3 reads CASSFGPGNGYTF. CDR3 nucleotides: TGCGCCAGCAGCTTCGGCCCGGGTAATGGCTACACCTTC.

This clonotype was detected a few times. The V gene is TRBV20-1, the J gene TRBJ1-1; the D gene is possibly TRBD1 (6 bases). The CDR3 spans 13 residues. Trimming stripped 7 bases from V and 8 bases from J, with 20 bases between. From germline, CDR1 is DFQATT and CDR2 SNEGSKA (reference sequence). The CDR3 nucleotides read TGCAGTGTCGCCTGGGGGGGCCTTGGGGAAGCTTTCTTT. Translating gives CSVAWGGLGEAFF.

The chain recombines TRBV20-1 with TRBJ2-3; 11 nucleotides agree with TRBD2. The length of the CDR3 is 17 residues. Trimming removed 2 bases from V and 6 bases from J; junction bases left unmatched: 13. Germline V gives CDR1 DFQATT, CDR2 SNEGSKA (reference sequence). The CDR3 DNA reads as TGCAGTGCTAGACCCACCGTAGCGGGAGGGCCCGCGGATACGCAGTATTTT. This sequence encodes CSARPTVAGGPADTQYF.

The chain carries TRBV6-1 and TRBJ1-2, with no clear D. Germline values: CDR1 MNHNS, CDR2 SASEGT. The CDR3 consists of 13 residues. The germline V and J ends were trimmed by 7 bases and 2 bases, with 11 bases remaining between them. Here the CDR3 DNA reads TGTGCCAGCACACGGGATAAGAACTATGGCTACACCTTC. Its translation is CASTRDKNYGYTF.

The rearrangement uses TRBV7-3 and TRBJ2-3, with 7 bases fitting TRBD2. The CDR3 runs to 19 residues. The V segment lost 0 bases and the J segment 0 bases; nucleotides outside the gene matches: 12. The germline gives CDR1 SGHTA, CDR2 FQGTGA. CDR3 nucleotide sequence: TGTGCCAGCAGCTTAACCCCCGCAATGGCTAGCGGAAGCACAGATACGCAGTATTTT. Residues: CASSLTPAMASGSTDTQYF. Full variable domain (rest looked up from reference TRBV7-3 and TRBJ2-3): GAGVSQTPSNKVTEKGKYVELRCDPISGHTALYWYRQSLGQGPEFLIYFQGTGAADDSGLPNDRFFAVRPEGSVSTLKIQRTERGDSAVYLCASSLTPAMASGSTDTQYFGPGTRLTVL.

The rearrangement joins TRBV28 to TRBJ2-2; D gene uncertain. This CDR3 contains 14 residues. CDR1 MDHEN and CDR2 SYDVKM come from the germline V gene. V dropped 5 bases and J dropped 6 bases, with 13 bases sitting between them. The CDR3: CASSLTIGAGELFF. DNA of the CDR3: TGTGCCAGCAGTCTCACGATTGGGGCCGGGGAGCTGTTTTTT.

This chain links TRBV10-3 with TRBJ2-1; no definite D call. This CDR3 is built from 13 residues. V lost 3 bases, J lost 8 bases, and 11 bases lay in between. In germline, CDR1 is ENHRY, CDR2 SYGVKD. CDR3 bases: TGTGCCATCAGTGATCTAGAAGAGGATGAGCAGTTCTTC. Translated, it gives CAISDLEEDEQFF.

The genes are TRBV7-3 and TRBJ2-5; 8 bases agree with TRBD1. This CDR3 contains 16 residues. Per the germline V gene, CDR1 is SGHTA and CDR2 is FQGTGA. V lost 4 bases to trimming and J lost 0 bases; unmatched junction nucleotides: 7. CDR3 coding DNA: TGTGCCAGCAGCTACGGACAGGGTGGTAACCAAGAGACCCAGTACTTC. It specifies CASSYGQGGNQETQYF.

The CDR3, as DNA: TGCGCCAGCAGCCAAGAGGTAGCGATCACAGATACGCAGTATTTT. It specifies CASSQEVAITDTQYF. The rearrangement links TRBV4-3 to TRBJ2-3; the D gene is possibly TRBD2 (5 bases). The CDR3 runs 15 residues. Germline-derived CDR1 and CDR2 are LGHNA and YSLEER. Trimming stripped 0 bases from V and 2 bases from J, with 9 bases between.

This rearrangement joins TRBV21-1 to TRBJ2-3; TRBD2, the D gene given by the table, was not confirmed from the DNA. TRBV21-1 corresponds to a pseudogene. This CDR3 is built from 18 residues. The CDR3 region has the DNA TGTGCCAGCAGCAAACCGTTGGGGGCTAGCGGGTCGACAGATACGCAGTATTTT. This sequence encodes CASSKPLGASGSTDTQYF.

The CDR3, as DNA: TGTGCCAGCAGTGCACAGGGTGTGAGCAATCAGCCCCAGCATTTT. Translated: CASSAQGVSNQPQHF. The rearrangement links TRBV2 to TRBJ1-5; D is possibly TRBD1 (6 bases). Germline V lookup: CDR1 SNHLY, CDR2 FYNNEI. V lost 4 bases and J lost 1, with 11 bases in between. The CDR3 is made up of 15 amino acids.

V gene TRBV20-1 combines with J gene TRBJ2-7; 8 bases agree with TRBD2. V was clipped by 1 base and J by 7 bases; unmatched bases: 9. CDR3 length: 14 residues. Germline CDR1 is DFQATT and CDR2 is SNEGSKA (reference sequence). CDR3 coding DNA: TGCAGTGCTAGAGGACTAGCGTCGAGGTATGAGCAGTACTTC. Its translation: CSARGLASRYEQYF.

In its sample, this clonotype was seen a few times. The rearrangement joins TRBV7-9 to TRBJ2-7; D is ambiguous. The CDR3 loop spans 11 amino acids. The germline V gene has CDR1 SEHNR and CDR2 FQNEAQ (reference sequence). V lost 5 bases and J lost 3, with 5 bases in between. The CDR3 DNA reads as TGTGCCAGCAGCGACAACTACGAGCAGTACTTC. It encodes CASSDNYEQYF.

The CDR3 DNA follows: TGTGCCACAACGACAGAAAACACAGATACGCAGTATTTT. Its protein product is CATTTENTDTQYF. The rearrangement joins TRBV10-3 to TRBJ2-3; D possibly corresponds to TRBD1 (5 bases). Trimming removed 10 bases from V and 2 bases from J, with 13 bases in between. The CDR3 is made up of 13 amino acids. Germline CDR1 and CDR2: ENHRY and SYGVKD.

V and J are TRBV2 and TRBJ2-5; 11 bases fit TRBD2. The germline V gene encodes CDR1 SNHLY and CDR2 FYNNEI. This CDR3 spans 15 amino acids. V shed 3 bases and J 5 bases; nucleotides not matched to a gene: 5. The CDR3 is CASSDSGRARETQYF. In DNA, the CDR3 is TGTGCCAGCAGTGATAGCGGGAGGGCCCGTGAGACCCAGTACTTC. Combining the CDR3 with reference TRBV2 and TRBJ2-5 gives the whole variable domain EPEVTQTPSHQVTQMGQEVILRCVPISNHLYFYWYRQILGQKVEFLVSFYNNEISEKSEIFDDQFSVERPDGSNFTLKIRSTKLEDSAMYFCASSDSGRARETQYFGPGTRLLVL.

The rearrangement links TRBV7-9 to TRBJ2-3, with D unclear. Per germline, CDR1 SEHNR and CDR2 FQNEAQ (reference sequence). The CDR3 contains 14 residues. Trimming removed 5 bases at V and 2 bases at J, with 11 bases between. The CDR3 protein is CASSPQGSTDTQYF. In nucleotides, the CDR3 is TGTGCCAGCAGCCCACAAGGCTCCACAGATACGCAGTATTTT.

This chain connects TRBV7-9 to TRBJ1-2; D is unresolved. Per the germline V gene, CDR1 is SEHNR and CDR2 is FQNEAQ (reference sequence). The CDR3 loop spans 16 amino acids. V was clipped by 1 base and J by 4 bases, with 16 bases between them. This CDR3 reads CASSLDVVGSSYGYTF. In DNA form, the CDR3 reads TGTGCCAGCAGCTTAGACGTTGTTGGCAGCAGCTATGGCTACACCTTC.

The genes are TRBV27 and TRBJ2-1; no reliable D call. Trimming took off 5 bases at V and 5 bases at J, with 19 bases between the two ends. CDR1 and CDR2 (germline): MNHEY, SMNVEV (reference sequence). This CDR3 has 16 amino acids. The DNA for the CDR3 is TGTGCCAGCAGTGCCAATAACCCTGGGTCTAACAATGAGCAGTTCTTC. Amino acid sequence: CASSANNPGSNNEQFF.

The chain couples TRBV7-2 to TRBJ1-2; no clear D gene. The V end lost 1 base, the J end lost 4 bases, and 10 bases lay between the germline ends. The CDR3 extends over 14 amino acids. Per the germline V gene, CDR1 is SGHTA and CDR2 is FQGNSA. CDR3 sequence (DNA): TGTGCCAGCAGCTTAGATTGGGGTACCTATGGCTACACCTTC. Translated, it gives CASSLDWGTYGYTF.

The chain uses TRBV5-4 and TRBJ2-1; 10 nucleotides align to TRBD2. The CDR3 contains 19 residues. The germline V gene has CDR1 SGHNT and CDR2 YYREEE (reference sequence). Trimming cost V 0 bases and J 3 bases; bases outside gene matches: 12. This CDR3 reads CASSLGGAGGPSYYNEQFF. CDR3 bases: TGTGCCAGCAGCTTGGGCGGAGCGGGAGGGCCTAGTTACTACAATGAGCAGTTCTTC.

This chain connects TRBV20-1 to TRBJ1-1; D remains unclear. This CDR3 has 15 amino acids. Trimming removed 0 bases from V and 3 bases from J, with 14 bases in between. Germline lookup yields CDR1 DFQATT and CDR2 SNEGSKA (reference sequence). The CDR3 coding sequence is TGCAGTGCTAGAGATCCGCAGACCGGAGACACTGAAGCTTTCTTT. Translating gives CSARDPQTGDTEAFF.

This clonotype has just one count. V is TRBV29-1 and J is TRBJ2-7; 11 bases agree with TRBD2. Germline trimming cut 2 bases from V and 3 bases from J; bases unmatched to any gene: 0. Germline V CDR1 and CDR2: SQVTM, ANQGSEA. The CDR3 extends over 13 amino acids. CDR3 region: CSVELAGGYEQYF. The CDR3, as DNA: TGCAGCGTTGAACTAGCGGGGGGCTACGAGCAGTACTTC.

The chain has TRBV7-3 and TRBJ2-1, with 8 bases that match TRBD1. The V gene end was trimmed by 5 bases and the J gene end by 9 bases; junction bases not matched to a gene: 6. This CDR3 contains 13 residues. The germline V gene encodes CDR1 SGHTA and CDR2 FQGTGA. Here the CDR3 DNA reads TGTGCCAGCAGCCCCACAGGGGGAGGTGAGCAGTTCTTC. Amino acids: CASSPTGGGEQFF.

This clonotype was observed a few times. The chain recombines TRBV27 with TRBJ2-7; 9 nucleotides agree with TRBD2. The J segment lost 3 bases and the V segment lost 2 bases, leaving 5 bases of the junction unmatched. Germline V gives CDR1 MNHEY, CDR2 SMNVEV (reference sequence). The CDR3 runs 15 residues. CDR3 in amino acids: CASSLISGSGYEQYF. The CDR3 DNA reads as TGTGCCAGCAGTTTAATTAGCGGGAGTGGCTACGAGCAGTACTTC.

The V gene is TRBV19, the J gene TRBJ1-1; D is undetermined. V was clipped by 7 bases and J by 0 bases, with 9 bases between them. Per germline, CDR1 LNHDA and CDR2 SQIVND (reference sequence). The CDR3 length is 13 residues. The CDR3 DNA follows: TGTGCCAGTAATCTACGGATGAACACTGAAGCTTTCTTT. Its translation is CASNLRMNTEAFF.

This clonotype was recorded a few times. The rearrangement joins TRBV6-1 to TRBJ2-3, with 12 bases that match TRBD2. Unmatched junction bases numbered 9, after V lost 5 bases and J lost 3 bases. CDR3 length: 17 residues. Germline lookup yields CDR1 MNHNS and CDR2 SASEGT. For the CDR3, the DNA is TGTGCCAGCAGTAAACCCAGACTAGCGGGAGCGACAGATACGCAGTATTTT. Its protein is CASSKPRLAGATDTQYF.

In its sample, this clonotype was seen once. The chain uses TRBV5-1 and TRBJ1-1, with D hard to call. The V end lost 0 bases, the J end lost 1 base, and 10 bases lay between the germline ends. The CDR3 spans 15 residues. Germline V gene data show CDR1 as SGHRS and CDR2 as YFSETQ. In DNA form, the CDR3 reads TGCGCCAGCAGCTTGGGGATGGGATCGAACACTGAAGCTTTCTTT. Translated, it gives CASSLGMGSNTEAFF.

The chain has TRBV19 and TRBJ2-1, with TRBD2 identical over 11 bases. Trimming removed 5 bases from V and 4 bases from J; junction bases left unmatched: 4. Per the germline V gene, CDR1 is LNHDA and CDR2 is SQIVND (reference sequence). CDR3 length: 15 amino acids. CDR3 loop: CASSVGTSGYNEQFF. The CDR3 nucleotides are TGTGCCAGTAGTGTGGGGACTAGCGGTTACAATGAGCAGTTCTTC.

The chain couples TRBV28 to TRBJ2-3; D not certain. Trimming removed 6 bases from V and 2 bases from J, with 9 bases in between. Germline V CDR1 and CDR2: MDHEN, SYDVKM. This CDR3 region has 13 residues. The CDR3: CASSVRYTDTQYF. CDR3 DNA sequence: TGTGCCAGCAGCGTACGTTACACAGATACGCAGTATTTT.